The clone carrying this T cell receptor beta chain was seen more than once but under ten times. No antigen is known for it. The data stem from a study of T-cell reconstitution after alpha-beta-depleted transplantation in children. The CDR3 has 13 amino acids. V gave up 4 bases and J gave up 9 bases; unmatched junction bases: 5. In germline, CDR1 is SQVTM, CDR2 ANQGSEA. Unique molecular identifiers were used in preparing the TCRbeta library. TCRdb reanalysed the PCR reads using MiXCR and keeps one entry per CDR3 protein. Found here are around 700,000 distinct CDR3 sequences, less than 15% of them singletons; the top ten hold 0.79%. General study results and limits: It was newly produced T cells that mostly accounted for T-cell counts and diversity one year after transplant. About two months after transplant, alpha-beta T cells reportedly came from several hundred expanded graft clones.

The origin of this receptor is a girl under 10 years old with congenital amegakaryocytic thrombocytopenia, due to receive a stem cell transplant. Sequencing was performed on PBMCs, taken before TCRalphabeta/CD19-depleted stem cell transplant. This rearrangement joins TRBV29-1 to TRBJ1-6; 8 bases are a match to TRBD1. CDR3 sequence (DNA): TGCAGCGTTGCGGCAGGGGGCTCTTCACCCCTCCACTTT. It encodes CSVAAGGSSPLHF. Filled out from reference TRBV29-1 and TRBJ1-6, the complete variable domain reads SAVISQKPSRDICQRGTSLTIQCQVDSQVTMMFWYRQQPGQSLTLIATANQGSEATYESGFVIDKFPISRPNLTFSTLTVSNMSPEDSSIYLCSVAAGGSSPLHFGNGTRLTVT.